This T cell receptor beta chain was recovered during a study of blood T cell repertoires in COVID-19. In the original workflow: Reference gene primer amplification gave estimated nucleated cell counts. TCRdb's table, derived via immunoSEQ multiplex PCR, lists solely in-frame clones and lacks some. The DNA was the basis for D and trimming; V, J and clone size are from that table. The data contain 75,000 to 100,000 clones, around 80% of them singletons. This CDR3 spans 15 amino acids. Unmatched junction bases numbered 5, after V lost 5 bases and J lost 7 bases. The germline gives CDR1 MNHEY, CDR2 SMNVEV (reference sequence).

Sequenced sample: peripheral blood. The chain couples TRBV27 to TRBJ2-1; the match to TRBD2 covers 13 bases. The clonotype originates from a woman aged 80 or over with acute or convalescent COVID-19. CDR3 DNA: TGTGCCAGCAGTAGGACTAGCGGGAGCTTTAATGAGCAGTTCTTC. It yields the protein CASSRTSGSFNEQFF.